This T cell receptor beta chain was captured by sequencing in a study of cytomegalovirus exposure and HLA in healthy donors. Study results and caveats: The listing of 150 or so TCR beta chains classed them as cytomegalovirus-associated. For most subjects, TCR beta sequences were reported to predict HLA-A and HLA-B alleles with accuracy. Later analysis suggested links between common viral pathogens and several top significant clusters. Roughly uniform depth of sequencing across donors was assumed in presence/absence analyses.

This clone came up a few times. Its matching antigen is unknown. PCR used 60 Vbeta primers and 13 Jbeta primers. This table comes from immunoSEQ multiplex PCR, and its TCRdb copy is limited to in-frame clones, with some not included. The sample shows 100,000 to 150,000 clones, approximately 78% of them seen only once. This CDR3 spans 14 amino acids. The germline V gene encodes CDR1 LNHNV and CDR2 YYDKDF (reference sequence). V lost 3 bases, J lost 5 bases, and 11 bases lay in between. The material sequenced was PBMCs. The TCR was taken from a human donor in good health. The chain employs TRBV15 and TRBJ2-1; perhaps TRBD2 as D (5 bases). The CDR3 reads CATSRGSGDNEQFF. In DNA, the CDR3 is TGTGCCACCAGCAGGGGATCCGGGGACAATGAGCAGTTCTTC.